Listed below are T cell receptor beta chains from one sample, sequenced in a study of T cell repertoires in cytomegalovirus infection. These receptors' targets are unknown. Each CDR3 protein is one row after TCRdb ran MiXCR on the reads. Of approximately 120,000 distinct CDR3 sequences listed, approximately 30% were seen once; the top ten hold roughly 50%. The sample here was CD8+ T cells from cultured PBMCs, taken from culture after CMV antigen stimulation. Receptors originate from a human donor in good health (CMV status not recorded). Some clones in this sample may be carry-over from other donors' samples. CDR3s include the opening cysteine and the closing phenylalanine or tryptophan. The D gene is left open where the match is weak. Rows give clone size only sometimes, using once, few, many, or a class for an expanded clone.

>TRBV29-1|many|-|TRBJ2-2
CSVDPSGGAGELFF
TGCAGCGTTGACCCGTCTGGGGGTGCCGGGGAGCTGTTTTTT
>TRBV20-1|few|-|TRBJ2-6
CSASLRTASSGANVLTF
TGCAGTGCTAGTTTAAGGACAGCTTCCTCTGGGGCCAACGTCCTGACTTTC
>TRBV10-3|-|-|TRBJ2-7
CAISDQGWNEQYF
TGTGCCATCAGTGACCAGGGTTGGAACGAGCAGTACTTC
>TRBV12-3/TRBV12-4|few|TRBD1|TRBJ2-5
CASSLADRVWETQYF
TGTGCCAGCAGTTTAGCGGACAGGGTCTGGGAGACCCAGTACTTC
>TRBV27|few|TRBD1|TRBJ2-3
CASSLLGGTGLDFTDTQYF
TGTGCCAGCAGTTTATTGGGGGGGACAGGGCTCGATTTCACAGATACGCAGTATTTT
>TRBV7-8|-|-|TRBJ1-2
CASSSFGDYGYTF
TGTGCCAGCAGTTCGTTTGGGGACTATGGCTACACCTTC
>TRBV19|-|TRBD2|TRBJ2-1
CASTLAGGLNNEQFF
TGTGCCAGCACACTAGCGGGGGGCTTAAACAATGAGCAGTTCTTC
>TRBV28|-|-|TRBJ2-3
CASKTTRSGFDTQYF
TGTGCCAGCAAAACTACTAGATCGGGTTTTGATACGCAGTATTTT
>TRBV6-6|many|-|TRBJ1-2
CASSTGRAYGYTF
TGTGCCAGCAGTACAGGGCGGGCCTATGGCTACACCTTC
>TRBV27|-|TRBD1|TRBJ1-1
CTSKRGQTSEAFF
TGTACCAGCAAAAGGGGACAGACCTCTGAAGCTTTCTTT
>TRBV6-5|-|-|TRBJ1-1
CASSYSRNTEAFF
TGTGCCAGCAGTTACTCAAGGAACACTGAAGCTTTCTTT
>TRBV29-1|-|-|TRBJ1-3
CSVEWQLGAGNTIYF
TGCAGCGTTGAGTGGCAGCTCGGGGCTGGAAACACCATATATTTT
>TRBV7-4|-|-|TRBJ2-1
CASSLRDLGEQFF
TGTGCCAGCAGCCTGCGGGATTTGGGGGAGCAGTTCTTC
>TRBV7-2|few|-|TRBJ2-7
CASSLGSGETYEQYF
TGTGCCAGCAGCTTAGGGTCGGGGGAAACGTACGAGCAGTACTTC
>TRBV20-1|-|TRBD2|TRBJ2-1
CSARGRAGTYNEQFF
TGCAGTGCCCGAGGGAGAGCGGGGACCTACAATGAGCAGTTCTTC
>TRBV7-2|many|-|TRBJ2-1
CASSLARRFYNEQFF
TGTGCCAGCAGCTTAGCGAGGCGGTTCTACAATGAGCAGTTCTTC
>TRBV6-2/TRBV6-3|-|TRBD1|TRBJ2-5
CASSLGADRGETQYF
TGTGCCAGCAGTTTAGGGGCAGACAGGGGAGAGACCCAGTACTTC
>TRBV12-3/TRBV12-4|medium-sized|TRBD2|TRBJ2-4
CASSFGGGGDIQYF
TGTGCCAGCAGTTTTGGCGGGGGTGGGGACATTCAGTACTTC
>TRBV5-6|-|-|TRBJ2-7
CASSREGRPYEQYF
TGTGCCAGCAGCCGCGAGGGGAGGCCCTACGAGCAGTACTTC
>TRBV19|-|-|TRBJ2-2
CASSIVGGSGELFF
TGTGCCAGTAGTATAGTTGGAGGGTCCGGGGAGCTGTTTTTT
>TRBV6-6|-|-|TRBJ1-5
CASSPLGQPQHF
TGTGCCAGCAGTCCCCTGGGTCAGCCCCAGCATTTT
>TRBV7-6|-|-|TRBJ1-2
CASSLANGAGYTF
TGTGCCAGCAGCTTAGCGAACGGGGCCGGCTACACCTTC
>TRBV20-1|many|TRBD2|TRBJ2-1
CSARDPSGRYNEQFF
TGCAGTGCTAGAGATCCTAGCGGTAGATACAATGAGCAGTTCTTC
>TRBV7-2|few|-|TRBJ2-5
CASSPGYGLGETQYF
TGTGCCAGCAGCCCCGGTTACGGACTGGGGGAGACCCAGTACTTC
>TRBV12-3/TRBV12-4|few|-|TRBJ2-7
CASSLGPRESIDEQYF
TGTGCCAGCAGTTTGGGGCCCCGAGAGAGTATCGACGAGCAGTACTTC
>TRBV6-5|-|-|TRBJ1-4
CASSYSSANEKLFF
TGTGCCAGCAGTTATTCGTCAGCTAATGAAAAACTGTTTTTT
>TRBV7-8|many|TRBD2|TRBJ2-5
CASSFGLAGGDMEETQYF
TGTGCCAGCAGCTTCGGACTAGCGGGGGGGGACATGGAAGAGACCCAGTACTTC
>TRBV7-2|few|TRBD1|TRBJ2-7
CASSISGQGVIYEQYF
TGTGCCAGCAGCATCAGCGGACAGGGTGTTATCTACGAGCAGTACTTC
>TRBV12-3/TRBV12-4|-|TRBD1|TRBJ1-1
CASSLGPGQMNTEAFF
TGTGCCAGCAGTTTAGGTCCGGGACAGATGAACACTGAAGCTTTCTTT
>TRBV12-3/TRBV12-4|-|TRBD1|TRBJ2-1
CASQDRGELSEQFF
TGTGCCAGCCAGGACAGGGGGGAGCTCAGTGAGCAGTTCTTC
>TRBV27|-|-|TRBJ1-4
CASSLSRDRTELFF
TGTGCCAGCAGTCTTTCCCGAGACAGGACGGAACTGTTTTTT
>TRBV3-1|few|-|TRBJ1-1
CASSQDISYRRAPNTEAFF
TGTGCCAGCAGCCAAGATATCTCTTACCGTAGGGCCCCGAACACTGAAGCTTTCTTT
>TRBV19|few|-|TRBJ2-7
CASTPQSTPHEQYF
TGTGCCAGTACGCCACAGTCCACACCCCACGAGCAGTACTTC
>TRBV7-6|-|TRBD1|TRBJ2-5
CASSPTGQGAQETQYF
TGTGCCAGCAGCCCGACGGGACAGGGGGCTCAAGAGACCCAGTACTTC
>TRBV4-1|few|-|TRBJ2-5
CASSQVGPRTQYF
TGCGCCAGCAGCCAAGTCGGTCCCCGGACCCAGTACTTC
>TRBV19|-|-|TRBJ2-3
CASSIGRITDTQYF
TGTGCCAGTAGTATTGGGCGGATCACAGATACGCAGTATTTT
>TRBV7-9|-|-|TRBJ1-6
CASSGPRDPLKNNSPLHF
TGTGCCAGCAGCGGACCCAGGGATCCCCTAAAAAATAATTCACCCCTCCACTTT
>TRBV5-6|-|-|TRBJ2-2
CASSLNRVPGELFF
TGTGCCAGCAGCCTAAACAGGGTGCCCGGGGAGCTGTTTTTT
>TRBV19|-|TRBD1|TRBJ2-3
CASSTDRGSGTDTQYF
TGTGCCAGTAGTACCGACAGGGGGAGCGGCACAGATACGCAGTATTTT
>TRBV7-6|-|TRBD1|TRBJ2-2
CASSFDRVSNTGELFF
TGTGCCAGCAGCTTTGACAGGGTCTCGAACACCGGGGAGCTGTTTTTT
>TRBV6-8|-|-|TRBJ2-7
CATTTVTGLYEQYF
TGTGCCACCACCACAGTGACGGGGCTCTACGAGCAGTACTTC
>TRBV28|-|-|TRBJ1-5
CASSLAANQPQHF
TGTGCCAGCAGTTTGGCAGCTAATCAGCCCCAGCATTTT
>TRBV4-2|few|TRBD1|TRBJ1-4
CASSQTTGGAEKLFF
TGTGCCAGCAGCCAAACCACAGGGGGCGCAGAGAAACTGTTTTTT
>TRBV7-6|-|-|TRBJ1-3
CASSLGLDSGNTIYF
TGTGCCAGCAGCTTAGGTCTGGACTCTGGAAACACCATATATTTT
>TRBV27|-|-|TRBJ2-7
CASSLGDNPLYEQYF
TGTGCCAGCAGTTTAGGGGACAACCCCCTCTACGAGCAGTACTTC
>TRBV20-1|-|-|TRBJ2-7
CSARVVRGSSYEQYF
TGCAGTGCTAGAGTAGTGAGGGGAAGCTCCTACGAGCAGTACTTC
>TRBV6-1|-|-|TRBJ2-5
CASRGMMGGQETQYF
TGTGCCAGCAGGGGGATGATGGGAGGACAAGAGACCCAGTACTTC
>TRBV25-1|few|-|TRBJ1-2
CASSEWFLVLEQRGENTNYGYTF
TGTGCCAGCAGTGAATGGTTTCTGGTTCTAGAGCAGAGGGGAGAAAATACTAACTATGGCTACACCTTC